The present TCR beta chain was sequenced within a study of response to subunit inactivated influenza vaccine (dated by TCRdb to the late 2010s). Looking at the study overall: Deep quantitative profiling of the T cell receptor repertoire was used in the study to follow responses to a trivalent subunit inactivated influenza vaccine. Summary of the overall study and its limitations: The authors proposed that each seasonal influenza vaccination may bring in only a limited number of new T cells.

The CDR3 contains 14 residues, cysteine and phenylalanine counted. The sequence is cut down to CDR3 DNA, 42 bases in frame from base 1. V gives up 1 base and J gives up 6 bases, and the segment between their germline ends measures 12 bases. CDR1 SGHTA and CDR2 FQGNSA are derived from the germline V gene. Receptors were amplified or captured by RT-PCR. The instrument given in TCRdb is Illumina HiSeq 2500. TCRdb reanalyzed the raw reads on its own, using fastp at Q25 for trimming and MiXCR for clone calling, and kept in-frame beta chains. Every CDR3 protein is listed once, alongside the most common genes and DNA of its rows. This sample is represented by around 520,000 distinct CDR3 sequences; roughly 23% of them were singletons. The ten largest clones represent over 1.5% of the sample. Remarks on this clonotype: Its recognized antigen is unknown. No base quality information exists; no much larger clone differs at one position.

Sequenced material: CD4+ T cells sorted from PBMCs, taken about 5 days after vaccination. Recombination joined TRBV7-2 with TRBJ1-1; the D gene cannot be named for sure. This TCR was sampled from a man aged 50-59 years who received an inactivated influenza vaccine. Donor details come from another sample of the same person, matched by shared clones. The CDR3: CASSLGRRAAEAFF. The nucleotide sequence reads TGTGCCAGCAGCTTAGGCCGACGGGCCGCTGAAGCTTTCTTT. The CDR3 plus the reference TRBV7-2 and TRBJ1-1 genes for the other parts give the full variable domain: GAGVSQSPSNKVTEKGKDVELRCDPISGHTALYWYRQSLGQGLEFLIYFQGNSAPDKSGLPSDRFSAERTGGSVSTLTIQRTQQEDSAVYLCASSLGRRAAEAFFGQGTRLTVV.